The clone carrying this T cell receptor beta chain was observed a single time. Authors' methods: Amplification with reference gene primers provided the estimates of nucleated cell counts. TCRdb's copy holds only in-frame clones and misses some; the assay was immunoSEQ multiplex PCR. The V and J calls and clone size were taken over from that table, and D and trimming were inferred from the DNA. This table holds a few hundred thousand clones, almost 85% found once. The length of the CDR3 is 14 residues. V lost 2 bases to trimming and J lost 4 bases; unmatched junction nucleotides: 4. Germline CDR1 is MDHEN and CDR2 is SYDVKM. This sample was included in a study of blood T cell repertoires in COVID-19. Study details: Specimens from acute and convalescent COVID-19 originated in the United States, Italy and Spain. PBMCs, B-cell-depleted T cells, or T cells were the source of the cDNA or gDNA that made up the material.

The origin of this receptor is a human donor in a cohort sampled during active COVID-19. V usage is TRBV28 and J usage is TRBJ1-1; 7 nucleotides line up with TRBD1. What was sequenced was peripheral blood. The CDR3 DNA reads as TGTGCCAGCAGTTTACCGTCAGGGGGCACTGAAGCTTTCTTT. It codes for CASSLPSGGTEAFF.